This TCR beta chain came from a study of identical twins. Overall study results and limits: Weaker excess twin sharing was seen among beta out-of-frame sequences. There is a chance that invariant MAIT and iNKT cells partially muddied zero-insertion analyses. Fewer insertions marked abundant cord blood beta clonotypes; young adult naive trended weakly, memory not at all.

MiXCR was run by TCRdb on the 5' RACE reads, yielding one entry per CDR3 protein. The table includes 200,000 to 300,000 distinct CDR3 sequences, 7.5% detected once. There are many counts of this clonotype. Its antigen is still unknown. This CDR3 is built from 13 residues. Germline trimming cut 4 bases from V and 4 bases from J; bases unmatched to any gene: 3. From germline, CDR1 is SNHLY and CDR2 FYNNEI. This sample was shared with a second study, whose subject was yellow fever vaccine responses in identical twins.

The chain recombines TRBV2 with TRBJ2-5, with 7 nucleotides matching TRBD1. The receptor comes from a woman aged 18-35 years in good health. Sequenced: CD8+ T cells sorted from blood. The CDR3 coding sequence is TGTGCCAGCAGTGCCAGACAGGGAGAGACCCAGTACTTC. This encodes CASSARQGETQYF.